A single TCR beta chain is shown here with its context. Its antigen is undetermined. This entry belongs to a study of shared clonotypes between healthy human individuals. Study-wide findings and caveats: Of the naive CD4 clonotypes, about 5% were shared across four donors.

This CDR3 has 15 amino acids. The V gene end was trimmed by 6 bases and the J gene end by 6 bases; junction bases not matched to a gene: 10. Germline lookup yields CDR1 MDHEN and CDR2 SYDVKM. The study ran the assay at deep level. Several immunoSEQ plates received, in even portions, the genomic DNA of each subset. The sorted-subset replicate PCRs were given around 200 ng DNA, which is tens of thousands of T cell genomes. Profiling relied on immunoSEQ multiplex PCR, and the TCRdb table lists in-frame clones only, not all of them. The sample contains 2 million to 2.5 million clones, under 95% of which appear only once.

Sequencing was carried out using naive CD4+ T cells from PBMCs. Subset specified: CD45RA+ positively selected. V is TRBV28 and J is TRBJ2-2; 7 bases align to TRBD1. The receptor comes from a man younger than 30 in good health. Some clones in this sample may be carry-over from other donors' samples. Here the CDR3 DNA reads TGTGCCAGCAGCCCCGTGACAGGGATAGCCGGGGAGCTGTTTTTT. This sequence encodes CASSPVTGIAGELFF.